This TCR beta chain was recovered during a study of cytomegalovirus exposure and HLA in healthy donors. The study, taken as a whole, reports: Accurate prediction of HLA-A and HLA-B alleles (for most subjects) was reportedly achieved from TCR beta sequences. The study labeled roughly 160 TCR beta chains cytomegalovirus-associated.

Germline V gives CDR1 SGHAT, CDR2 FQNNGV. V shed 5 bases and J 4 bases; nucleotides not matched to a gene: 9. The CDR3 has 16 amino acids. In the PCR, 60 Vbeta and 13 Jbeta primers were used. The protocol was immunoSEQ multiplex PCR, while the TCRdb copy is restricted to in-frame clones and leaves out a portion. This sample's table has about 110,000 clones. Concerning this clone itself: Its antigen is not known.

The receptor comes from a man aged 45-65 years in good health and CMV-seronegative. Sequencing used PBMCs. The chain links TRBV11-2 to TRBJ2-3; 10 bases map to TRBD1. CDR3 sequence: CASSPWDRGISDTQYF. CDR3 nucleotides: TGTGCCAGCAGCCCCTGGGACAGGGGAATCTCAGATACGCAGTATTTT.